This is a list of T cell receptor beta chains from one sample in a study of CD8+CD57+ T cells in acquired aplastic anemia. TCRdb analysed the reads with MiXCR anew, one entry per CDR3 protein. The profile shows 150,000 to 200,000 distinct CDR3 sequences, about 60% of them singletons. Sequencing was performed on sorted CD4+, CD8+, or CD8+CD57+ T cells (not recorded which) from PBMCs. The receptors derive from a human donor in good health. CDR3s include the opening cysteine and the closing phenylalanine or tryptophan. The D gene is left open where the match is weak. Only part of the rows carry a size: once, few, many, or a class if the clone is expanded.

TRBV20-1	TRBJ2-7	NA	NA	CSARGGTVEQYF	TGCAGTGCTAGAGGGGGAACAGTCGAGCAGTACTTC
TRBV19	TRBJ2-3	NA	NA	CASSIGSSTDTQYF	TGTGCCAGTAGTATTGGATCTAGCACAGATACGCAGTATTTT
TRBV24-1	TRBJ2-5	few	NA	CATSDTGKQETQYF	TGTGCCACCAGTGACACAGGGAAACAAGAGACCCAGTACTTC
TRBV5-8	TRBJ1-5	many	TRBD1	CASSSGTMGQVLNQPQHF	TGTGCCAGCAGCTCGGGTACAATGGGACAGGTCCTTAATCAGCCCCAGCATTTT
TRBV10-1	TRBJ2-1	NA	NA	CASSEWKGSLNEQFF	TGCGCCAGCAGTGAGTGGAAGGGGTCCCTCAATGAGCAGTTCTTC
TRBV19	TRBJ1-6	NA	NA	CASSPGQDNSPLHF	TGTGCCAGTAGTCCAGGGCAGGATAATTCACCCCTCCACTTT
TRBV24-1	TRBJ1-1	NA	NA	CASSFPRQSSNTEAFF	TGTGCCAGCAGCTTTCCCCGACAGTCTTCGAACACTGAAGCTTTCTTT
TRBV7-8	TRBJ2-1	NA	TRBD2	CASSPGRAVDEQFF	TGTGCCAGCAGCCCCGGGAGGGCCGTGGATGAGCAGTTCTTC
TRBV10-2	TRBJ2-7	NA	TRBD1	CASRLSWTGTYEQYF	TGCGCCAGCAGACTTTCTTGGACAGGGACCTACGAGCAGTACTTC
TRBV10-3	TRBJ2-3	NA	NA	CAISESSSADTQYF	TGTGCCATCAGTGAGAGTAGTTCGGCAGATACGCAGTATTTT
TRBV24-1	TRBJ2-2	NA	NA	CATGTSPGELFF	TGTGCCACCGGGACCTCACCCGGGGAGCTGTTTTTT
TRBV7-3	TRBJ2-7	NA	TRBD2	CASSRSGGAGEQYF	TGTGCCAGCAGCCGTAGCGGGGGGGCCGGGGAGCAGTACTTC
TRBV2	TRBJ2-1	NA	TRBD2	CASSDPGLAGYNEQFF	TGTGCCAGCAGTGACCCGGGACTAGCGGGATACAATGAGCAGTTCTTC
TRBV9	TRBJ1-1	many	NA	CASSVSLLGTEAFF	TGTGCCAGCAGCGTATCCCTCCTTGGCACTGAAGCTTTCTTT
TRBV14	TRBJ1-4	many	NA	CASSQDMSEKLFF	TGTGCCAGCAGCCAAGATATGTCTGAAAAACTGTTTTTT
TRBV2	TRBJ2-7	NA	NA	CASSVSGTAAQYF	TGTGCCAGCAGTGTCTCCGGGACCGCCGCCCAGTACTTC
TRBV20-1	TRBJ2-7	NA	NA	CSASPGLAAYEQYF	TGCAGTGCCTCCCCGGGGCTGGCGGCATACGAGCAGTACTTC
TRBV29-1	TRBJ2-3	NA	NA	CSVPGRLLTDTQYF	TGCAGCGTTCCGGGACGGCTACTCACAGATACGCAGTATTTT
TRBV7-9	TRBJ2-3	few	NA	CASSLEVDTQYF	TGTGCCAGCAGCCTAGAAGTTGATACGCAGTATTTT
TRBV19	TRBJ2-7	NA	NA	CASSEGLALAYEQYF	TGTGCCAGTAGTGAGGGGCTAGCGCTGGCCTACGAGCAGTACTTC
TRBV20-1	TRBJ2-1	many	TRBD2	CSASGLETYNEQFF	TGCAGTGCTAGTGGACTAGAAACGTACAATGAGCAGTTCTTC
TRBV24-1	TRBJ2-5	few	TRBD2	CATSDSGTSGETQYF	TGTGCCACCAGTGATTCCGGGACTAGCGGTGAGACCCAGTACTTC
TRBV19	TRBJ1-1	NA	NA	CASSISGVLNTEAFF	TGTGCCAGTAGTATAAGTGGGGTGCTGAACACTGAAGCTTTCTTT
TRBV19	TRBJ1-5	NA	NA	CASSIGRVYEQPQHF	TGTGCCAGTAGTATTGGCAGGGTTTACGAGCAGCCCCAGCATTTT
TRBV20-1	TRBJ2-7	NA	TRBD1	CSAQDGTVPYEQYF	TGCAGTGCCCAAGACGGGACAGTACCTTACGAGCAGTACTTC
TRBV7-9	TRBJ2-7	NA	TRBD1	CASSVGQGYHEQYF	TGTGCCAGCAGCGTGGGACAGGGCTACCACGAGCAGTACTTC
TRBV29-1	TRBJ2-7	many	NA	CSVEDPGASSYEQYF	TGCAGCGTTGAAGATCCGGGAGCCTCCTCCTACGAGCAGTACTTC
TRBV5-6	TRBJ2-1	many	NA	CASSLSPSAPNEQFF	TGTGCCAGCAGCTTGTCCCCTAGCGCCCCCAATGAGCAGTTCTTC
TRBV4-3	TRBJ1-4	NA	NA	CASSQVSGVLIGKLFF	TGCGCCAGCAGCCAAGTTTCGGGGGTTTTAATCGGAAAACTGTTTTTT
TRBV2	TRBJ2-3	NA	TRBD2	CASSEASGGIDTQYF	TGTGCCAGCAGTGAGGCTAGCGGGGGGATAGATACGCAGTATTTT
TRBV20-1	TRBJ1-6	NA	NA	CSVRGTVGSPLHF	TGCAGTGTTAGAGGGACGGTGGGTTCACCCCTCCACTTT
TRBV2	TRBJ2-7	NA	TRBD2	CASSELASGPYEQYF	TGTGCAAGCAGTGAGTTGGCTAGCGGCCCCTACGAGCAGTACTTC
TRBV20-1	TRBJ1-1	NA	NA	CSARGGRVMNTEAFF	TGCAGTGCTAGAGGAGGGCGGGTGATGAACACTGAAGCTTTCTTT
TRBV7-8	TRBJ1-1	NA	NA	CASSLGQVPAEAFF	TGTGCCAGCAGCTTAGGCCAGGTACCCGCTGAAGCTTTCTTT
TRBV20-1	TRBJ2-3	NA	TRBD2	CSARNFLAGGVPHTQYF	TGCAGTGCTCGAAACTTTCTAGCGGGGGGGGTTCCGCATACGCAGTATTTT
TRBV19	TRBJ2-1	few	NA	CASSIGGSGEQFF	TGTGCCAGTAGTATTGGAGGGAGCGGTGAGCAGTTCTTC
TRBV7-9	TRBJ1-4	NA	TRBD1	CASSETGTDEKLFF	TGTGCCAGCAGCGAGACAGGGACGGATGAAAAACTGTTTTTT
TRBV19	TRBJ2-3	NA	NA	CASSPPETDTQYF	TGTGCCAGTAGCCCCCCGGAGACAGATACGCAGTATTTT
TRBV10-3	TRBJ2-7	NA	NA	CAISEQGAYEQYF	TGTGCCATCAGTGAGCAGGGTGCCTACGAGCAGTACTTC
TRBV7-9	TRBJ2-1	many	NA	CASSKVENEQFF	TGTGCCAGCAGCAAGGTAGAGAATGAGCAGTTCTTC
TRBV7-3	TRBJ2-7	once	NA	CASSQGATSSYEQYF	TGCGCCAGCAGCCAAGGGGCGACGAGCTCCTACGAGCAGTACTTC
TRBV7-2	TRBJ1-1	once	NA	CASSPMTRHTEAFF	TGTGCCAGCAGCCCAATGACACGCCACACTGAAGCTTTCTTT